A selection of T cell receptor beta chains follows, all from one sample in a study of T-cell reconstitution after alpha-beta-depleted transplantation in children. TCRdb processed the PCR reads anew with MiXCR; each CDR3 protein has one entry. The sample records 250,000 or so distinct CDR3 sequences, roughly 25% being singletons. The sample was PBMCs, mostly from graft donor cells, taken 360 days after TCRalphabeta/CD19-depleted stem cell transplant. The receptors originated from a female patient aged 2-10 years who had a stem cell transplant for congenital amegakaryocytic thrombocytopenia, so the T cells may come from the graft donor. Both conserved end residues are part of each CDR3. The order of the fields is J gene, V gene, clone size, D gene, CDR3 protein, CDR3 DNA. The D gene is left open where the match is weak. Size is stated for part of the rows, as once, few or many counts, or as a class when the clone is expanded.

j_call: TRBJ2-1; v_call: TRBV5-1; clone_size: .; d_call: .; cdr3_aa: CASSLGARSTQQFF; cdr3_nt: TGCGCCAGCAGCTTAGGGGCCCGAAGCACACAGCAGTTCTTC
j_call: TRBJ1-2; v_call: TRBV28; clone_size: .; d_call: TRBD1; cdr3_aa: CAISFGTGISGYTF; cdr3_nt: TGTGCCATCAGTTTCGGGACAGGGATCTCTGGCTACACCTTC
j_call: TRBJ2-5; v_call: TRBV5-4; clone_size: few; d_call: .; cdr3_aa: CASSPSSSGGETQYF; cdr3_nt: TGTGCCAGCAGCCCATCGTCCTCAGGGGGGGAGACCCAGTACTTC
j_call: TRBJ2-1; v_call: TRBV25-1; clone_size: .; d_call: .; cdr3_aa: CASSDPRYARYDEQFF; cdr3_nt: TGTGCCAGCAGTGATCCCCGATACGCCCGATACGATGAGCAGTTCTTC
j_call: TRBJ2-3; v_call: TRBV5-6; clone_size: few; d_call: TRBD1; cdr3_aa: CASSIRQGRTDTQYF; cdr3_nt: TGTGCCAGCAGCATAAGACAGGGGAGGACAGATACGCAGTATTTT
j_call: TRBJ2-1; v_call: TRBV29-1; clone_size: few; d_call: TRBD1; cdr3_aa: CSAPLGTGPYNEQFF; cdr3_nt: TGCAGCGCTCCCTTGGGGACAGGGCCCTACAATGAGCAGTTCTTC
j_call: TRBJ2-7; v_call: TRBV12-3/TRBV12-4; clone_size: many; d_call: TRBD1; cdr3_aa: CASSPRTGSYEQYF; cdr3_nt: TGTGCCAGCAGTCCACGGACAGGCTCCTACGAGCAGTACTTC
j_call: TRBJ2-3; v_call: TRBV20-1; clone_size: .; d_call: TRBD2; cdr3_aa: CSANPGLAGVTDTQYF; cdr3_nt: TGCAGTGCTAACCCAGGACTAGCGGGAGTAACAGATACGCAGTATTTT
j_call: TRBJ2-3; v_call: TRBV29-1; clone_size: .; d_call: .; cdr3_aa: CSVDLTSTDTQYF; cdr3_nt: TGCAGCGTTGATCTTACTAGCACAGATACGCAGTATTTT
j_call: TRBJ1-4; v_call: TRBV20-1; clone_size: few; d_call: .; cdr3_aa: CSAPGLGKLFF; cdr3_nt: TGCAGTGCTCCCGGACTGGGAAAACTGTTTTTT
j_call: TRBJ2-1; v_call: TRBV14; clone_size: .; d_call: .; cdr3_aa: CASRPKIPRDKWGNEQFF; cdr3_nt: TGTGCCAGCAGGCCAAAAATCCCGCGGGACAAATGGGGCAATGAGCAGTTCTTC
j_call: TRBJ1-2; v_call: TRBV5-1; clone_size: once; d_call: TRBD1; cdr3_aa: CASSGRQGNYGYTF; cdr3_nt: TGCGCCAGCAGCGGAAGACAGGGTAACTATGGCTACACCTTC
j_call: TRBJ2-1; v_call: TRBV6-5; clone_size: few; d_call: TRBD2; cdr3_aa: CASSSPPGLAHNEQFF; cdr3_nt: TGTGCCAGCAGTTCACCTCCGGGACTAGCCCACAATGAGCAGTTCTTC